This TCR beta chain emerged from a study of blood T cell repertoires in COVID-19. Overall study context: Researchers got acute and convalescent COVID-19 samples from the United States, Italy and Spain.

Source study methods: Reference gene primer amplification yielded estimated nucleated cell counts. Generated by immunoSEQ multiplex PCR, the TCRdb table keeps only in-frame clones and is missing some. Clonal size and the V and J genes are those of that table, whereas D and trimming came from the DNA. The profile shows some 320,000 clones, about 92% of them singletons. Membership in each cohort depended on participant-reported clinical history. V shed 7 bases and J 2 bases; nucleotides not matched to a gene: 8. The CDR3 has 14 residues. The V gene's germline CDR1 is ENHRY and CDR2 SYGVKD. The chain has TRBV10-3 and TRBJ2-7; 7 bases map to TRBD1. This receptor was identified in a man in his sixties who had recovered from COVID-19. The source material was PBMCs or T cells enriched from blood (not recorded which). The CDR3 DNA follows: TGTGCCATCACCGACCAGACAGGGACCTACGAGCAGTACTTC. Amino acid sequence: CAITDQTGTYEQYF.